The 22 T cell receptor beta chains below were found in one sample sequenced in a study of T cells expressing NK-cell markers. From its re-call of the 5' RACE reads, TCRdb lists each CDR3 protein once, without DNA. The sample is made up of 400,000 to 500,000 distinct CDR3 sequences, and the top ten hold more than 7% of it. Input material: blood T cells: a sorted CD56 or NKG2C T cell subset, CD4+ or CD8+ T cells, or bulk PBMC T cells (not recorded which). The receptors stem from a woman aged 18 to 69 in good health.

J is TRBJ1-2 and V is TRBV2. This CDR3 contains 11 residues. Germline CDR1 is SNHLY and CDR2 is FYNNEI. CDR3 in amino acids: CASLGGYGYTF.

The CDR3 here is CAWSPKGRKNTEAFF. The chain recombines TRBV30 with TRBJ1-1; TCRdb's D gene call, TRBD1, goes unchecked for lack of DNA. CDR1 and CDR2 (germline): GTSNPN, SVGIG (reference sequence). This CDR3 has 15 amino acids. The variable domain in full, with the rest retrieved from reference TRBV30 and TRBJ1-1, is SQTIHQWPATLVQPVGSPLSLECTVEGTSNPNLYWYRQAAGRGLQLLFYSVGIGQISSEVPQNLSASRPQDRQFILSSKKLLLSDSGFYLCAWSPKGRKNTEAFFGQGTRLTVV.

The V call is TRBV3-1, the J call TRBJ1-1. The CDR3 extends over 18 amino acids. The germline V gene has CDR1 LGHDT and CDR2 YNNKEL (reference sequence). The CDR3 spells CASSQVTALGGGSTEAFF.

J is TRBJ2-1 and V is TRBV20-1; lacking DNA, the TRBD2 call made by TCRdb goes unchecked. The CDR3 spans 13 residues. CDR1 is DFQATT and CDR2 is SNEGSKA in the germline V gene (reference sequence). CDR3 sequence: CSGWEGLTAEQFF.

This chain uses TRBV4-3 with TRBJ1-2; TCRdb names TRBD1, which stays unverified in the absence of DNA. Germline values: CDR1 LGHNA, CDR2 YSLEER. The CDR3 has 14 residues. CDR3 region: CASSQDGGSDGYTF.

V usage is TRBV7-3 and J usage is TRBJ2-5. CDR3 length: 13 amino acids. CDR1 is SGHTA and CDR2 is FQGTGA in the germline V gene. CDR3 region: CASSLILHGAQYF.

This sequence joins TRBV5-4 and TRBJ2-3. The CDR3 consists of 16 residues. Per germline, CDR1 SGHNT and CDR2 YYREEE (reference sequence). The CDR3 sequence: CASSPGLAASTDTQYF.

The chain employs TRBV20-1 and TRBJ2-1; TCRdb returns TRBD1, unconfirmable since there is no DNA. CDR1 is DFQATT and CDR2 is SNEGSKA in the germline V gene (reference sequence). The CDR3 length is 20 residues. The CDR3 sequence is CSAKMFPPGSEPSLYNEQFF.

The CDR3 region is CASSPPGRYNNEQFF. The genes are TRBV18 and TRBJ2-1. CDR3 size: 15 residues. CDR1 and CDR2 (germline): KGHSH, LQKENI. Full variable domain (outside the CDR3, taken from reference TRBV18 and TRBJ2-1): NAGVMQNPRHLVRRRGQEARLRCSPMKGHSHVYWYRQLPEEGLKFMVYLQKENIIDESGMPKERFSAEFPKEGPSILRIQQVVRGDSAAYFCASSPPGRYNNEQFFGPGTRLTVL.

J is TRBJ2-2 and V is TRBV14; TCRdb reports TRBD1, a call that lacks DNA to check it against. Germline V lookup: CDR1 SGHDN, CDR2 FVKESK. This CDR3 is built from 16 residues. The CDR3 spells CASSQLYAGAAGELFF.

CDR3 in amino acids: CASSPRTYTPSNYGYTF. V and J are TRBV7-2 and TRBJ1-2; TCRdb selects TRBD1, and the lack of DNA leaves this call unchecked. CDR3 length: 17 residues. Per the germline V gene, CDR1 is SGHTA and CDR2 is FQGNSA.

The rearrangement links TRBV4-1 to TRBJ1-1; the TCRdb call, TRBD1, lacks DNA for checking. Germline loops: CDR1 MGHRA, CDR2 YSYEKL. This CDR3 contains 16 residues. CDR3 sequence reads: CASSQGVRGMNTEAFF.

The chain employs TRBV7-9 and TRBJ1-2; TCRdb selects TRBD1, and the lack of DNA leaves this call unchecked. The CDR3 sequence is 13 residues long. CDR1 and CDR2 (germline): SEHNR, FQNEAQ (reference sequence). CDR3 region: CASRGTPDYGYTF.

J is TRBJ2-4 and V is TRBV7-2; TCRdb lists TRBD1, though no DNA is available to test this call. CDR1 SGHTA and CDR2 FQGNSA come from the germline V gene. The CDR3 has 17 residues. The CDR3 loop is CASSQGDRGSVKNIQYF.

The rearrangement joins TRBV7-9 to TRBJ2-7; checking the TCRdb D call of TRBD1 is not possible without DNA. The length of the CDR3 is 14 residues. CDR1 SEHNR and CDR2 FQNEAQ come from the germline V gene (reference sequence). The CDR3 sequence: CASSLAPGTGEQYF. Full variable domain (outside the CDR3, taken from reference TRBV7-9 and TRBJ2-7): DTGVSQNPRHKITKRGQNVTFRCDPISEHNRLYWYRQTLGQGPEFLTYFQNEAQLEKSRLLSDRFSAERPKGSFSTLEIQRTEQGDSAMYLCASSLAPGTGEQYFGPGTRLTVT.

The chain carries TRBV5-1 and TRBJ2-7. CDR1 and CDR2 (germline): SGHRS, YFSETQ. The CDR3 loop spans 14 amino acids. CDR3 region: CASSSIGPSSEQYF.

The CDR3 loop is CASSLMTNTGELFF. This sequence joins TRBV5-5 and TRBJ2-2. The CDR3 totals 14 residues. The germline gives CDR1 SGHKS, CDR2 YYEKEE (reference sequence). Full variable domain (remainder filled in from reference TRBV5-5 and TRBJ2-2): DAGVTQSPTHLIKTRGQQVTLRCSPISGHKSVSWYQQVLGQGPQFIFQYYEKEERGRGNFPDRFSARQFPNYSSELNVNALLLGDSALYLCASSLMTNTGELFFGEGSRLTVL.

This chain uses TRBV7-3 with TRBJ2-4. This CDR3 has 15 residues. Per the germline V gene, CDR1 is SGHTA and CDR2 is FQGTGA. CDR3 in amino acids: CASSFVGLAKNIQYF. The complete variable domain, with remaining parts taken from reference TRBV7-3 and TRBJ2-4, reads GAGVSQTPSNKVTEKGKYVELRCDPISGHTALYWYRQSLGQGPEFLIYFQGTGAADDSGLPNDRFFAVRPEGSVSTLKIQRTERGDSAVYLCASSFVGLAKNIQYFGAGTRLSVL.

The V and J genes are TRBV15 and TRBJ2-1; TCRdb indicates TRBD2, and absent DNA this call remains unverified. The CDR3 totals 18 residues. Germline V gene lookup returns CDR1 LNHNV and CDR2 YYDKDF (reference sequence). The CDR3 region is CATSRGWRGTSGRGEQFF. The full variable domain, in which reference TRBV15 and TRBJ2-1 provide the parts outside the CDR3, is DAMVIQNPRYQVTQFGKPVTLSCSQTLNHNVMYWYQQKSSQAPKLLFHYYDKDFNNEADTPDNFQSRRPNTSFCFLDIRSPGLGDTAMYLCATSRGWRGTSGRGEQFFGPGTRLTVL.

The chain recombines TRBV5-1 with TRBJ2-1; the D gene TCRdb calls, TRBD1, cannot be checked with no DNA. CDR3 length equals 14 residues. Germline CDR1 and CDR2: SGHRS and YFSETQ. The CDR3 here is CASSGGTQYNEQFF.

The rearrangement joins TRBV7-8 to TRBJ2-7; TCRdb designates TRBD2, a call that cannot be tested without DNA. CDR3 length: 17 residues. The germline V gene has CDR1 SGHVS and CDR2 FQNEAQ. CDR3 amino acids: CASSFTPTGVRSYEQYF.

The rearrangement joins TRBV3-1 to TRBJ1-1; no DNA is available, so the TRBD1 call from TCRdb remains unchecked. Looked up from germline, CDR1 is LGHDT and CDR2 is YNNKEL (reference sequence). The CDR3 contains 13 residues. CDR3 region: CASNRGLNTEAFF.